This T cell receptor (beta chain) stems from a study of identical twins. Points from the study as a whole: Zero-insertion results could be subject to partial confounding by invariant MAIT and iNKT cells.

The V end lost 3 bases, the J end lost 8 bases, and 17 bases lay between the germline ends. The germline CDR1 and CDR2 sequences are SGHKS and YYEKEE (reference sequence). The CDR3 covers 14 residues. In TCRdb, the 5' RACE reads were re-called with MiXCR into one record per CDR3 protein. The sample holds some 96,000 distinct CDR3 sequences; under 6.5% are singletons and the top ten take approximately 12%. This clonotype came up many times. What it binds is not known. This receptor was identified in a woman between 45 and 65 years old in good health. This chain uses TRBV5-5 with TRBJ1-2; possible D gene TRBD1, 6 bases. The sequencing input was memory T cells sorted from blood. CDR3 in amino acids: CASSSTGVARGYTF. CDR3 coding DNA: TGTGCCAGCAGCTCGACAGGAGTAGCGCGAGGCTACACCTTC.